This T cell receptor (beta chain) comes out of a study of T cell responses to AZD1222 COVID-19 vaccine. Germline V CDR1 and CDR2: LGHDT, YNNKEL (reference sequence). The CDR3 extends over 14 amino acids. With V trimmed by 6 bases and J by 3 bases, 5 bases remained unmatched. The method was immunoSEQ multiplex PCR; TCRdb's version includes in-frame clones alone and lacks a portion of them. The sample consists of roughly 140,000 clones, 90% to 95% of them appearing once. The clonotype comes from an adult in good health. The input for sequencing was peripheral blood, taken on day 0 of AZD1222 vaccination. The gene calls are TRBV3-1 (or the pseudogene TRBV3-2) and TRBJ1-3, with 7 bases lining up with TRBD1. The CDR3 nucleotides are TGTGCCAGCAGGCACCAGGGGGTTGGAAACACCATATATTTT. The encoded protein is CASRHQGVGNTIYF.